This is a list of T cell receptor beta chains from one sample in a study of post-analysis software for immune sequencing data. Using its own MiXCR run on the PCR reads, TCRdb lists one record per CDR3 protein. The sample carries around 440,000 distinct CDR3 sequences, 40% to 55% recorded once. Sequenced: blood. The receptors derive from a girl aged 5 to 17 with multiple sclerosis. Each CDR3 is given with its conserved first and last residue. Fields, in order: clone size, V gene, D gene, J gene, CDR3 protein, CDR3 DNA. The D gene is left open where the match is weak. Clone size is given for some rows only: seen once, a few or many times, or a class if the clone is expanded.

size: many
V: TRBV7-6
D: TRBD1
J: TRBJ2-7
CDR3: CASSSGTGNEQYF
DNA: TGTGCCAGCAGCTCCGGGACAGGGAACGAGCAGTACTTC

size: once
V: TRBV20-1
D: -
J: TRBJ2-5
CDR3: CSARGSEQYF
DNA: TGCAGTGCTAGGGGATCGGAGCAGTACTTC

size: -
V: TRBV18
D: TRBD2
J: TRBJ2-5
CDR3: CASSPTTSGRTETQYF
DNA: TGTGCCAGCTCACCGACGACTAGCGGGAGAACGGAGACCCAGTACTTC

size: few
V: TRBV7-6
D: -
J: TRBJ2-3
CDR3: CAAGDFHTDTQYF
DNA: TGTGCCGCAGGGGACTTCCACACAGATACGCAGTATTTT

size: -
V: TRBV7-9
D: TRBD2
J: TRBJ2-7
CDR3: CASSSSGGALFDEQYF
DNA: TGTGCCAGCAGCTCCAGCGGGGGGGCCCTTTTCGACGAGCAGTACTTC

size: -
V: TRBV10-3
D: -
J: TRBJ1-2
CDR3: CAISESGRDWGYTF
DNA: TGTGCCATCAGTGAGTCCGGCAGGGATTGGGGCTACACCTTC

size: -
V: TRBV7-3
D: TRBD1
J: TRBJ2-3
CDR3: CASSLTRTGSTDTQYF
DNA: TGTGCCAGCAGCTTAACCCGGACAGGTTCTACAGATACGCAGTATTTT

size: -
V: TRBV18
D: -
J: TRBJ2-3
CDR3: CASSYDDFTDTQYF
DNA: TGTGCCAGCTCATACGACGACTTCACAGATACGCAGTATTTT

size: -
V: TRBV20-1
D: TRBD2
J: TRBJ2-7
CDR3: CSAREVAGGLNEQYF
DNA: TGCAGTGCTAGAGAGGTAGCGGGAGGACTAAATGAGCAGTACTTC

size: once
V: TRBV7-2
D: TRBD1
J: TRBJ2-5
CDR3: CASIPGGRETQYF
DNA: TGTGCCAGCATCCCAGGGGGAAGGGAGACCCAGTACTTC

size: -
V: TRBV28
D: -
J: TRBJ1-1
CDR3: CASSLRADEAFF
DNA: TGTGCCAGCAGCCTACGGGCAGATGAAGCTTTCTTT

size: few
V: TRBV27
D: -
J: TRBJ2-5
CDR3: CASSLDSGRETQYF
DNA: TGTGCCAGCAGTTTAGATAGCGGAAGAGAGACCCAGTACTTC

size: few
V: TRBV7-9
D: -
J: TRBJ2-1
CDR3: CASSLRRGRVYNEQFF
DNA: TGTGCCAGCAGCTTACGTCGGGGAAGGGTTTACAATGAGCAGTTCTTC

size: -
V: TRBV29-1
D: -
J: TRBJ2-1
CDR3: CSVVVDTYNEQFF
DNA: TGCAGCGTTGTTGTGGACACCTACAATGAGCAGTTCTTC

size: -
V: TRBV6-6
D: -
J: TRBJ2-7
CDR3: CASRTRAGVAYEQYF
DNA: TGTGCCAGCAGGACTCGGGCAGGTGTTGCCTACGAGCAGTACTTC

size: few
V: TRBV20-1
D: TRBD1
J: TRBJ1-2
CDR3: CSARLPPGQGSHGYTF
DNA: TGCAGTGCTAGACTCCCGCCGGGACAGGGGTCTCATGGCTACACCTTC

size: -
V: TRBV15
D: TRBD2
J: TRBJ2-7
CDR3: CATSRRLTSGTYEQYF
DNA: TGTGCCACCAGCAGAAGACTCACTAGCGGCACGTACGAGCAGTACTTC

size: -
V: TRBV28
D: -
J: TRBJ1-1
CDR3: CASSQVIYRGLTNTEAFF
DNA: TGTGCCAGCAGTCAGGTGATTTATAGGGGACTCACGAACACTGAAGCTTTCTTT

size: -
V: TRBV12-3/TRBV12-4
D: TRBD1
J: TRBJ1-6
CDR3: CASRGGTGYNSPLHF
DNA: TGTGCCAGCAGGGGGGGGACAGGCTATAATTCACCCCTCCACTTT

size: once
V: TRBV29-1
D: TRBD1
J: TRBJ1-1
CDR3: CSVPTGMNTEAFF
DNA: TGCAGCGTGCCGACAGGGATGAACACTGAAGCTTTCTTT

size: once
V: TRBV20-1
D: TRBD2
J: TRBJ2-5
CDR3: CSARGLAGVRRGETQYF
DNA: TGCAGTGCTAGGGGACTAGCGGGAGTAAGGAGGGGAGAGACCCAGTACTTC

size: -
V: TRBV6-6
D: -
J: TRBJ2-1
CDR3: CASSYVLADNEQFF
DNA: TGTGCCAGCAGTTACGTCCTAGCTGACAATGAGCAGTTCTTC

size: -
V: TRBV12-3/TRBV12-4
D: TRBD1
J: TRBJ1-5
CDR3: CASSWTGGVVQPQHF
DNA: TGTGCCAGCAGTTGGACAGGGGGCGTGGTTCAGCCCCAGCATTTT

size: -
V: TRBV6-6
D: TRBD2
J: TRBJ2-3
CDR3: CASSYGTSGLTDTQYF
DNA: TGTGCCAGCAGTTACGGGACTAGCGGCCTCACAGATACGCAGTATTTT

size: few
V: TRBV7-9
D: -
J: TRBJ2-3
CDR3: CASSFVPGADTQYF
DNA: TGTGCCAGCAGCTTCGTGCCGGGAGCAGATACGCAGTATTTT

size: few
V: TRBV27
D: -
J: TRBJ2-7
CDR3: CASSKGSNSYEQYF
DNA: TGTGCCAGCAGTAAGGGCTCCAACTCCTACGAGCAGTACTTC

size: many
V: TRBV10-3
D: -
J: TRBJ2-2
CDR3: CAISDELNTGELFF
DNA: TGTGCCATCAGTGACGAACTCAACACCGGGGAGCTGTTTTTT

size: -
V: TRBV11-1
D: TRBD1
J: TRBJ2-5
CDR3: CASSSRQGRKTQYF
DNA: TGTGCCAGCAGCTCCAGACAGGGTCGCAAGACCCAGTACTTC

size: -
V: TRBV7-2
D: -
J: TRBJ2-7
CDR3: CASSLARGGSSYEQYF
DNA: TGTGCCAGCAGCTTAGCGCGAGGAGGGAGCTCCTACGAGCAGTACTTC

size: -
V: TRBV16
D: -
J: TRBJ1-1
CDR3: CASSQSTGLGTEAFF
DNA: TGTGCCAGCAGCCAATCGACAGGCCTCGGCACTGAAGCTTTCTTT

size: -
V: TRBV9
D: -
J: TRBJ2-5
CDR3: CASSAGTVLKETQYF
DNA: TGTGCCAGCAGCGCAGGGACGGTGCTTAAAGAGACCCAGTACTTC

size: once
V: TRBV12-3/TRBV12-4
D: -
J: TRBJ2-5
CDR3: CASSLPMVGETQYF
DNA: TGTGCCAGCAGTTTGCCGATGGTCGGGGAGACCCAGTACTTC

size: few
V: TRBV6-5
D: TRBD2
J: TRBJ2-1
CDR3: CASSTIRTGGRGNEQFF
DNA: TGTGCCAGCAGTACTATCAGGACGGGAGGGCGGGGTAATGAGCAGTTCTTC

size: -
V: TRBV5-1
D: -
J: TRBJ2-5
CDR3: CASSPDGYQETQYF
DNA: TGCGCCAGCAGCCCGGACGGGTACCAAGAGACCCAGTACTTC

size: few
V: TRBV20-1
D: -
J: TRBJ2-3
CDR3: CSARVVDTQYF
DNA: TGCAGTGCTAGAGTAGTAGATACGCAGTATTTT

size: -
V: TRBV6-1
D: -
J: TRBJ1-2
CDR3: CASSAPGYGYTF
DNA: TGTGCCAGCAGTGCCCCAGGGTATGGCTACACCTTC

size: -
V: TRBV20-1
D: TRBD1
J: TRBJ1-5
CDR3: CSAGARDRASNQPQHF
DNA: TGCAGTGCTGGAGCCCGGGACAGGGCTAGCAATCAGCCCCAGCATTTT

size: -
V: TRBV28
D: TRBD2
J: TRBJ2-5
CDR3: CASSLSLAGEETQYF
DNA: TGTGCCAGCAGTTTAAGCCTAGCGGGAGAAGAGACCCAGTACTTC

size: few
V: TRBV7-8
D: -
J: TRBJ2-1
CDR3: CASSDHASGEQFF
DNA: TGTGCCAGCAGCGACCACGCTAGTGGTGAGCAGTTCTTC

size: -
V: TRBV7-6
D: TRBD2
J: TRBJ2-3
CDR3: CASSLGLAENTQYF
DNA: TGTGCCAGCAGCTTGGGACTAGCGGAGAATACGCAGTATTTT

size: -
V: TRBV6-5
D: -
J: TRBJ1-4
CDR3: CASRRVVTNEKLFF
DNA: TGTGCCAGCAGGAGGGTAGTAACTAATGAAAAACTGTTTTTT

size: -
V: TRBV6-2/TRBV6-3
D: TRBD1
J: TRBJ1-5
CDR3: CASSDQQGFGQPQHF
DNA: TGTGCCAGCAGTGACCAACAGGGGTTTGGACAGCCCCAGCATTTT

size: -
V: TRBV7-2
D: -
J: TRBJ2-1
CDR3: CASSLVRGETQFF
DNA: TGTGCCAGCAGCTTAGTAAGGGGAGAGACCCAGTTCTTC

size: -
V: TRBV2
D: -
J: TRBJ1-1
CDR3: CASKIRTVNTEAFF
DNA: TGTGCCAGCAAGATCCGGACAGTTAACACTGAAGCTTTCTTT

size: few
V: TRBV6-2/TRBV6-3
D: TRBD1
J: TRBJ2-7
CDR3: CASSYGQGINEQYF
DNA: TGTGCCAGCAGTTACGGACAGGGGATCAACGAGCAGTACTTC

size: -
V: TRBV20-1
D: -
J: TRBJ2-5
CDR3: CSARDTGETQYF
DNA: TGCAGTGCTAGAGATACCGGGGAGACCCAGTACTTC

size: -
V: TRBV15
D: TRBD2
J: TRBJ2-1
CDR3: CATSRDRGTSGLLYNEQFF
DNA: TGTGCCACCAGCAGAGACCGGGGGACTAGCGGGTTACTTTACAATGAGCAGTTCTTC

size: few
V: TRBV18
D: -
J: TRBJ2-5
CDR3: CASSPPKETQYF
DNA: TGTGCCAGCTCACCACCTAAAGAGACCCAGTACTTC

size: -
V: TRBV5-1
D: -
J: TRBJ2-5
CDR3: CATSGSTAVQETQYF
DNA: TGCGCCACCTCAGGTTCGACGGCGGTCCAAGAGACCCAGTACTTC

size: few
V: TRBV24-1
D: TRBD1
J: TRBJ2-7
CDR3: CATSDPGTGDYEQYF
DNA: TGTGCCACCAGTGACCCCGGGACAGGAGATTACGAGCAGTACTTC

size: -
V: TRBV7-9
D: TRBD1
J: TRBJ2-6
CDR3: CASSLGLGGQGSGTNVLTF
DNA: TGTGCCAGCAGCTTAGGATTGGGGGGACAGGGATCCGGGACCAACGTCCTGACTTTC

size: -
V: TRBV5-6
D: -
J: TRBJ2-1
CDR3: CASSVDGTRDEQFF
DNA: TGTGCCAGCAGCGTGGACGGAACTCGGGATGAGCAGTTCTTC

size: once
V: TRBV7-6
D: TRBD1
J: TRBJ2-7
CDR3: CASSLEIWDRVNEQYF
DNA: TGTGCCAGCAGCTTAGAGATATGGGACAGGGTAAACGAGCAGTACTTC

size: few
V: TRBV7-9
D: TRBD2
J: TRBJ2-1
CDR3: CASSLLAGVPYNEQFF
DNA: TGTGCCAGCAGCCTCCTAGCGGGAGTACCCTACAATGAGCAGTTCTTC

size: -
V: TRBV21-1
D: -
J: TRBJ2-5
CDR3: CASSKRGGLAGRSRDQYF
DNA: TGTGCCAGCAGCAAAAGGGGGGGACTAGCGGGACGGTCCAGGGACCAGTACTTC